This entry is about one T cell receptor (beta chain). The sample comes from a study of blood T cell repertoires in COVID-19. The overall study: COVID-19 samples collected from the United States, Italy and Spain covered acute and convalescent phases.

In the original analysis: For nucleated cells, counts were estimated from reference gene primer amplification. Libraries were prepared by immunoSEQ multiplex PCR; TCRdb keeps only in-frame clonotypes and omits some of them. V, J and clone size are taken as reported in that table, and D and trimming were inferred from the DNA itself. The sample carries a few hundred thousand clones, roughly 91% recorded once. CDR1 and CDR2 from the germline V gene are GTSNPN and SVGIG (reference sequence). The CDR3 is 13 amino acids. Trimming cost V 2 bases and J 10 bases, with 15 bases left between them. Researchers sorted participants into cohorts using their self-reported clinical history.

The rearrangement uses TRBV30 and TRBJ2-1; no definite D call. Sequenced input: PBMCs or T cells enriched from blood (not recorded which). The sequence derives from a woman aged 45-65 years who had been exposed to COVID-19. The CDR3 DNA is TGTGCCTGGAGTTCCATGTCGGCACAGGAGCAGTTCTTC. This translates into CAWSSMSAQEQFF.